This TCR beta chain originates from a study of blood T cell repertoires in COVID-19 (dated by TCRdb to the early 2020s). About the investigation overall: Samples from collaborators originated in the United States, Italy and Spain and spanned both the acute and convalescent phases of COVID-19. The material from the prospective study consisted of cDNA or gDNA derived from T cells, B-cell-depleted T cells, or PBMCs. Deeply sampled blood TCRbeta repertoires from subjects exposed to, actively infected with, or recovered from COVID-19 were included in the dataset. The repertoires were released in a freely available public database intended as a resource for research on the immune response to SARS-CoV-2. The samples were drawn from the first 160 participants of the ongoing ImmuneRACE study and from over a thousand subjects provided by 6 global collaborators. A de-identified subject ID, COVID-19 status, age in years and sex were almost always included in the sample metadata. Where available, HLA class I and class II types were obtained from metadata supplied by the sample provider rather than from assay-based typing.

The CDR3 covers 15 residues, taking in both the cysteine and the phenylalanine. The CDR3 DNA has 45 bases and is translated from base 1. As encoded in the germline V gene, CDR1 is MDHEN while CDR2 is SYDVKM. Trimming leaves V shorter by 2 bases and J shorter by 5 bases, with the junction holding 7 bases beyond the gene matches. This clone was recorded once. Its recognized antigen is unknown. Nothing much larger sits one base from this clone, and base qualities are not available. Results the study describes overall, beyond this receptor: The amount of clinical and demographic metadata varied by source and participant and was provided uncurated.

TCRbeta CDR3 regions were amplified from genomic DNA by means of the immunoSEQ Assay, a bias-controlled multiplex PCR. The published analysis was carried out like this. The number of nucleated cells in each sample was estimated from the amplification of reference gene primers within the assay. To quantify the absolute abundance of each unique TCRbeta CDR3 rearrangement, sequence reads were collapsed and filtered. For each sample, productive Simpson clonality was calculated by taking the square root of Simpson's diversity index across productive rearrangements. TCRdb obtained this table from immuneACCESS and retained in-frame rearrangements with V and J assigned. These tables miss some clones; where compared with another copy, unresolved V genes account for less than half of the shortfall, and the remainder is unexplained. V and J calls and clone size are those listed in that table; D and trimming were worked out from the DNA. The sample includes about 230,000 clones, with 70% to 90% observed a single time. The ten top clones hold 2.6% of the sample.

Each collaborating institution followed its own protocols to collect whole blood in K2EDTA tubes. For TCRbeta analysis, collaborators shipped samples in one of three forms: frozen whole blood, isolated PBMCs, or DNA extracted from either of those sample types. The TCR comes from a woman aged 65 to 85 with active or convalescent COVID-19. The specimen was peripheral blood. The chain is encoded by TRBV28 joined to TRBJ2-5, with TRBD1 matching 8 junction bases. The CDR3: CASSLAGQGWETQYF. The DNA is as follows: TGTGCCAGCAGTTTAGCCGGACAGGGATGGGAGACCCAGTACTTC.